What follows describes a single T cell receptor beta chain. The target antigen is unknown. The CDR3 contains 17 residues. The V gene end was trimmed by 5 bases and the J gene end by 3 bases; junction bases not matched to a gene: 8. The germline gives CDR1 SEHNR, CDR2 FQNEAQ (reference sequence). CD45RO-negative, CCR7-selected cells formed the naive CD8 fraction, which excluded terminally differentiated effector memory CD45RA+ cells. The data stem from a study of shared clonotypes between healthy human individuals. Study-level points and caveats: Large sequencing depth failed to make sorted-subset sequencing complete, rarefaction showed. The small donor group covered limited genetic and exposure diversity. Compared with clonotypes that all four donors shared, non-shared clonotypes had lower generation probabilities. Among several donors, 4.5% to 5.5% of naive CD4 clonotypes were found in common.

Profiling relied on immunoSEQ multiplex PCR, and the TCRdb table lists in-frame clones only, not all of them. This table holds about 2.1 million clones, just under 95% found once. The V call is TRBV7-9, the J call TRBJ2-1; 12 nucleotides match TRBD2. Sample: naive CD8+ T cells from PBMCs. The TCR originated in a man between 18 and 29 years old in good health. Some clones in this sample may be carry-over from other donors' samples. The CDR3 region is CASSKQGLAGSYNEQFF. The CDR3, as DNA: TGTGCCAGCAGCAAGCAGGGACTAGCGGGCAGCTACAATGAGCAGTTCTTC. The full variable domain, rest sourced from reference TRBV7-9 and TRBJ2-1, is DTGVSQNPRHKITKRGQNVTFRCDPISEHNRLYWYRQTLGQGPEFLTYFQNEAQLEKSRLLSDRFSAERPKGSFSTLEIQRTEQGDSAMYLCASSKQGLAGSYNEQFFGPGTRLTVL.